Listed here is a single T cell receptor beta chain. The target antigen is unknown. Additional DNA sequences in this sample encode the identical CDR3. This sample stems from a study of persistence of HIV-infected CD4 T cells. Overall study: The sample holds CD4+ T cells responsive to CMV or HIV-1 Gag.

Stimulation used 8.5 to 10 ug/mL lysate from CMV-infected fibroblasts. CD40L-negative CD69-negative CD45RO-high memory CD4+ T cells were sorted as populations depleted of antigen-responding cells. CD8-depleted PBMCs were stimulated around 17 hours with anti-CD28/CD49d costimulation, CD40-blocking antibody and enfuvirtide. Study-wide results and caveats: Proviral oligoclonality tracked with TCR oligoclonality within the same sorted cells. Compared with CD3/CD28-stimulated cells, CMV- and Gag-responding cells showed lower TCRbeta richness.

The V gene's germline CDR1 is SEHNR and CDR2 FQNEAQ (reference sequence). V was clipped by 1 base and J by 3 bases, with 10 bases between them. CDR3 length: 15 amino acids. The immunoSEQ assay was version 4, run in survey mode. Profiled with immunoSEQ multiplex PCR; TCRdb holds only in-frame clones, not every one. This table holds about 48,000 clones, around 75% found once. This clonotype originated in an adult man with HIV who was CMV-seropositive. The sample was CD4+ T cells sorted from PBMCs after 18-hour stimulation, taken from a patient who received antiretroviral therapy. The V and J genes are TRBV7-9 and TRBJ1-5; D perhaps matches TRBD1 (6 bases). As DNA, the CDR3 is TGTGCCAGCAGCTTAGGGGCAGGGGACAATCAGCCCCAGCATTTT. This encodes CASSLGAGDNQPQHF.